The 15 T cell receptor beta chains below were found in one sample sequenced in a study of PD-1 blockade in classical Hodgkin lymphoma. The protocol was immunoSEQ multiplex PCR, while the TCRdb copy is restricted to in-frame clones and leaves out a portion. The repertoire has just under 7,500 clones, around four fifths of them found once; the top ten carry 25% to 30%. The sample's time point: cycle 4 day 1 (C4D1), after less than 7 weeks of nivolumab. Following autologous stem cell transplantation, relapse occurred in every patient, and exposure to brentuximab vedotin varied. The source was peripheral blood mononuclear cells (PBMCs), collected before the fourth cycle of nivolumab. The receptors come from a human donor with classical Hodgkin lymphoma.

This rearrangement joins TRBV7-3 to TRBJ1-3; D gene ambiguous. Germline assignment: CDR1 SGHTA and CDR2 FQGTGA. V lost 0 bases, J lost 2 bases, and 5 bases lay in between. This CDR3 contains 14 residues. The CDR3 DNA follows: TGTGCCAGCAGCTTAACAGGACCTGGAAACACCATATATTTT. This encodes CASSLTGPGNTIYF.

The chain has TRBV4-3 and TRBJ2-1; possible D gene TRBD2, 5 bases. V dropped 0 bases and J dropped 3 bases, with 9 bases sitting between them. The CDR3 runs 15 residues. Germline lookup yields CDR1 LGHNA and CDR2 YSLEER. CDR3 DNA: TGCGCCAGCAGCCAAGAGAGAGGACTCTACAATGAGCAGTTCTTC. This codes for CASSQERGLYNEQFF.

The chain recombines TRBV7-9 with TRBJ1-5; D call uncertain. CDR1 is SEHNR and CDR2 is FQNEAQ in the germline V gene (reference sequence). This CDR3 is 12 amino acids long. V gave up 4 bases and J gave up 4 bases, with 5 bases separating them. DNA for the CDR3: TGTGCCAGCAGCTCCATTAATCAGCCCCAGCATTTT. Translating gives CASSSINQPQHF.

The J gene is TRBJ2-6, the V gene TRBV7-2; 12 bases line up with TRBD1. This CDR3 is 17 amino acids long. The germline V gene has CDR1 SGHTA and CDR2 FQGNSA. V lost 8 bases and J lost 3; bases outside the gene matches: 8. The CDR3 reads CASGPGQGAGGANVLTF. CDR3 DNA: TGTGCCAGCGGGCCGGGACAGGGGGCTGGTGGGGCCAACGTCCTGACTTTC.

The chain uses TRBV5-6 and TRBJ1-2; TRBD1 might be the D (6 bases). The CDR3 totals 16 residues. Germline lookup yields CDR1 SGHDT and CDR2 YYEEEE. V was clipped by 2 bases and J by 0 bases, with 14 bases between them. This CDR3 is CASSLGRDTPNYGYTF. DNA of the CDR3: TGTGCCAGCAGCTTAGGTCGGGACACTCCTAACTATGGCTACACCTTC.

The rearrangement links TRBV4-3 to TRBJ1-6; D ambiguous. CDR3 length: 13 amino acids. The V gene lost 1 base and the J gene lost 13 bases, with 11 bases spanning the gap. The germline V gene has CDR1 LGHNA and CDR2 YSLEER. The CDR3 region is CASSQVQDNPLHF. For the CDR3, the DNA is TGCGCCAGCAGCCAAGTTCAGGATAACCCCCTCCACTTT.

V is TRBV11-3 and J is TRBJ2-1; 13 bases map to TRBD2. Trimming at V came to 5 bases and at J to 3 bases, leaving 4 bases not matched to a gene. The CDR3 has 16 amino acids. Germline V gene lookup returns CDR1 SGHNT and CDR2 YENEEA. CDR3: CASSLGTSGDYNEQFF. The CDR3, as DNA: TGTGCCAGCAGCCTCGGGACTAGCGGGGACTACAATGAGCAGTTCTTC.

This clone was detected a few times. The chain joins TRBV14 to TRBJ1-1, with D possibly being TRBD1 (5 bases). CDR1 and CDR2 (germline): SGHDN, FVKESK. The V end was cut by 4 bases, the J end by 0 bases, with 9 bases between. This CDR3 comprises 14 residues. The chain's CDR3 is CASSRQWMNTEAFF. CDR3 sequence (DNA): TGTGCCAGCAGCCGACAGTGGATGAACACTGAAGCTTTCTTT. Filled out from reference TRBV14 and TRBJ1-1, the complete variable domain reads EAGVTQFPSHSVIEKGQTVTLRCDPISGHDNLYWYRRVMGKEIKFLLHFVKESKQDESGMPNNRFLAERTGGTYSTLKVQPAELEDSGVYFCASSRQWMNTEAFFGQGTRLTVV.

V usage is TRBV7-2 and J usage is TRBJ2-7, with D possibly being TRBD1 (5 bases). CDR1 and CDR2 (germline): SGHTA, FQGNSA. V was cut by 4 bases and J by 0 bases, with 10 bases left in between. The CDR3 is 14 amino acids. CDR3 amino acids: CASSSRQYSYEQYF. In DNA, the CDR3 is TGTGCCAGCAGCTCCCGACAGTACTCCTACGAGCAGTACTTC. Drawing the rest from reference TRBV7-2 and TRBJ2-7, the complete variable domain is GAGVSQSPSNKVTEKGKDVELRCDPISGHTALYWYRQSLGQGLEFLIYFQGNSAPDKSGLPSDRFSAERTGGSVSTLTIQRTQQEDSAVYLCASSSRQYSYEQYFGPGTRLTVT.

The J gene is TRBJ2-7, the V gene TRBV30; no reliable D call. Trimming took off 2 bases at V and 2 bases at J, with 13 bases between the two ends. Per the germline V gene, CDR1 is GTSNPN and CDR2 is SVGIG (reference sequence). CDR3 length: 14 residues. CDR3 amino acids: CAWSRWEQTYEQYF. For the CDR3, the DNA is TGTGCCTGGAGTCGGTGGGAACAGACCTACGAGCAGTACTTC.

V gene TRBV7-9 combines with J gene TRBJ1-4; 8 positions match TRBD1. Germline V lookup: CDR1 SEHNR, CDR2 FQNEAQ (reference sequence). The CDR3 extends over 14 amino acids. The trim removed 4 bases at V and 8 bases at J, leaving 6 bases unmatched. Here the CDR3 DNA reads TGTGCCAGCAGCTCAACAGGGGGTAGAGAAAAACTGTTTTTT. Translated: CASSSTGGREKLFF.

V gene TRBV5-4 combines with J gene TRBJ2-5, with D uncertain. This CDR3 region has 13 residues. V dropped 2 bases and J dropped 3 bases, with 8 bases sitting between them. CDR1 and CDR2 from the germline V gene are SGHNT and YYREEE (reference sequence). CDR3 bases: TGTGCCAGCAGCTTAATGAACGAAGAGACCCAGTACTTC. Amino acids: CASSLMNEETQYF.

This chain connects TRBV10-3 to TRBJ1-1; TRBD1 agrees at 7 bases. The J segment lost 4 bases and the V segment lost 6 bases, leaving 8 bases of the junction unmatched. Germline V gives CDR1 ENHRY, CDR2 SYGVKD. The CDR3 is 14 amino acids. The CDR3 is CAIRSTGSGTEAFF. The CDR3 coding sequence is TGTGCCATCAGGTCGACAGGGTCGGGCACTGAAGCTTTCTTT.

This sequence joins TRBV29-1 and TRBJ1-1; the D gene is possibly TRBD1 (5 bases). V was shortened by 6 bases and J by 4 bases, with 12 bases between the two germline ends. This CDR3 comprises 12 residues. CDR1 SQVTM and CDR2 ANQGSEA come from the germline V gene. DNA of the CDR3: TGCAGCGTAGCAGGGTTTAGCACTGAAGCTTTCTTT. It specifies CSVAGFSTEAFF.

The chain has TRBV7-2 and TRBJ2-7, with unresolved D. CDR1 is SGHTA, CDR2 FQGNSA, per germline. With 5 bases removed from V and 3 bases from J, the gap between germline ends came to 11 bases. The CDR3 contains 13 residues. The CDR3 spells CASSTSAGYEQYF. For the CDR3, the DNA is TGTGCCAGCAGCACCTCGGCCGGCTACGAGCAGTACTTC.